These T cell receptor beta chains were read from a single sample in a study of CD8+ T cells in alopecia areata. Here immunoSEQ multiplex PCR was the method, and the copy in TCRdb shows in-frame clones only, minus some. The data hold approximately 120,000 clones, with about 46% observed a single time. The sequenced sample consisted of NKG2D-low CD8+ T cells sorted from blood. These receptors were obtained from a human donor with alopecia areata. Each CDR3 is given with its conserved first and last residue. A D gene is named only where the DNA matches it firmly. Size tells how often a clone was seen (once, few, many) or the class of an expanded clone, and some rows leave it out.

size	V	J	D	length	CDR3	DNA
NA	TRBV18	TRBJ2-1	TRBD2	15	CASSPDSGSDNEQFF	TGTGCCAGCTCCCCGGACAGCGGGAGCGACAATGAGCAGTTCTTC
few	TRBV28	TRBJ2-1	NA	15	CASSRGVASYNEQFF	TGTGCCAGCAGCCGAGGGGTGGCCTCCTACAATGAGCAGTTCTTC
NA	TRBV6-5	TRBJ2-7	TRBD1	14	CASSYRQGADEQYF	TGTGCCAGCAGTTACAGGCAGGGGGCTGACGAGCAGTACTTC
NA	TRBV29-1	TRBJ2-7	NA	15	CSAMGSTGLAYEQYF	TGCAGTGCGATGGGGAGCACAGGGTTAGCCTACGAGCAGTACTTC
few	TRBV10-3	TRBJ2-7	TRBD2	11	CAIGLASEQYF	TGTGCCATCGGACTAGCTTCCGAGCAGTACTTC
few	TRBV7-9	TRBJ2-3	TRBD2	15	CASSHGRGGQDTQYF	TGTGCCAGCAGCCATGGGCGGGGGGGCCAAGATACGCAGTATTTT
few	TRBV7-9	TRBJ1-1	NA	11	CASRGETEAFF	TGTGCCAGCCGGGGGGAAACTGAAGCTTTCTTT
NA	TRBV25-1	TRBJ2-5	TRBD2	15	CASSGGLAGRETQYF	TGTGCCAGCAGTGGGGGACTAGCGGGGAGAGAGACCCAGTACTTC
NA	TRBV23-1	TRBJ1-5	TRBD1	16	CASSTRPRQGGQPQHF	TGCGCCAGCAGCACTCGACCCCGACAGGGTGGTCAGCCCCAGCATTTT
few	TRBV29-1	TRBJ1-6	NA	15	CSDPLSAGRDSPLHF	TGCAGCGACCCCCTTTCCGCGGGGAGGGATTCACCCCTCCACTTT
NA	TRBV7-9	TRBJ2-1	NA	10	CASTNNEQFF	TGTGCCAGCACCAACAATGAGCAGTTCTTC
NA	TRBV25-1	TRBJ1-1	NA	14	CASSLGGGDTEAFF	TGTGCCAGCAGCCTAGGAGGAGGTGACACTGAAGCTTTCTTT
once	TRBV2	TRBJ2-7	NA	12	CASSEADYEQYF	TGTGCCAGCAGTGAGGCGGATTACGAGCAGTACTTC
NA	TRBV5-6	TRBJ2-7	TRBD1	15	CASSRNDRVSYEQYF	TGTGCCAGCAGCAGGAACGACAGGGTCTCCTACGAGCAGTACTTC
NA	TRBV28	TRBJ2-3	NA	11	CASSSTDTQYF	TGTGCCAGCAGTTCGACAGATACGCAGTATTTT
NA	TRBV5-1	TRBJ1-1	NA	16	CASSLVGLSPGTEAFF	TGCGCCAGCAGCTTGGTTGGGCTTTCGCCGGGCACTGAAGCTTTCTTT